This is a list of T cell receptor beta chains from one sample in a study of cytomegalovirus exposure and HLA in healthy donors. Only in-frame clones appear in the TCRdb table, and some are missing; sequencing was by immunoSEQ multiplex PCR. Altogether approximately 170,000 clones are present, approximately 84% being singletons, with the ten largest covering 1.3%. The source material was PBMCs. The receptors here all came from a man aged 50-60 years in good health and CMV-seropositive. The CDR3 runs from the conserved cysteine through the conserved F or W. The order of the fields is clone size, V gene, J gene, CDR3 length, D gene, CDR3 protein, CDR3 DNA. The D gene is left open where the match is weak. A row's size may be missing; if present it is once, few, many or a size class.

clone_size: NA
v_call: TRBV13
j_call: TRBJ2-1
cdr3_length: 15
d_call: TRBD2
cdr3_aa: CASSPRGLARDEQFF
cdr3_nt: TGTGCCAGCAGTCCTAGGGGACTAGCCCGCGATGAGCAGTTCTTC

clone_size: few
v_call: TRBV7-8
j_call: TRBJ1-1
cdr3_length: 13
d_call: NA
cdr3_aa: CASSLTVNTEAFF
cdr3_nt: TGTGCCAGCAGCTTGACAGTGAACACTGAAGCTTTCTTT

clone_size: NA
v_call: TRBV29-1
j_call: TRBJ2-1
cdr3_length: 12
d_call: NA
cdr3_aa: CSGLNWSDEQFF
cdr3_nt: TGCAGCGGCTTGAATTGGTCGGATGAGCAGTTCTTC

clone_size: few
v_call: TRBV7-9
j_call: TRBJ1-3
cdr3_length: 15
d_call: TRBD1
cdr3_aa: CASSLGQGGGNTIYF
cdr3_nt: TGTGCCAGCAGCTTAGGACAGGGAGGTGGAAACACCATATATTTT

clone_size: NA
v_call: TRBV28
j_call: TRBJ2-5
cdr3_length: 15
d_call: NA
cdr3_aa: CASSLYRDSGETQYF
cdr3_nt: TGTGCCAGCAGCCTCTACCGGGACTCAGGAGAGACCCAGTACTTC

clone_size: few
v_call: TRBV15
j_call: TRBJ1-5
cdr3_length: 15
d_call: NA
cdr3_aa: CATSLGRFSNQPQHF
cdr3_nt: TGTGCCACCAGCCTGGGGCGGTTTAGCAATCAGCCCCAGCATTTT

clone_size: NA
v_call: TRBV5-1
j_call: TRBJ1-3
cdr3_length: 15
d_call: NA
cdr3_aa: CASSPRESSGNTIYF
cdr3_nt: TGCGCCAGCAGCCCTAGGGAGAGCTCTGGAAACACCATATATTTT

clone_size: NA
v_call: TRBV10-3
j_call: TRBJ2-7
cdr3_length: 14
d_call: TRBD2
cdr3_aa: CAISASGRSYEQYF
cdr3_nt: TGTGCCATCAGTGCTAGCGGGAGGTCCTACGAGCAGTACTTC

clone_size: NA
v_call: TRBV7-9
j_call: TRBJ2-2
cdr3_length: 14
d_call: NA
cdr3_aa: CASRGDLNTGELFF
cdr3_nt: TGTGCCAGCAGAGGAGACCTGAACACCGGGGAGCTGTTTTTT

clone_size: NA
v_call: TRBV18
j_call: TRBJ2-5
cdr3_length: 13
d_call: NA
cdr3_aa: CASSPQAKETQYF
cdr3_nt: TGTGCCAGCTCACCCCAAGCGAAGGAGACCCAGTACTTC

clone_size: few
v_call: TRBV7-2
j_call: TRBJ1-2
cdr3_length: 13
d_call: NA
cdr3_aa: CASSLGGVPGYTF
cdr3_nt: TGTGCCAGCAGCTTAGGGGGGGTTCCCGGCTACACCTTC

clone_size: NA
v_call: TRBV28
j_call: TRBJ1-2
cdr3_length: 14
d_call: NA
cdr3_aa: CASSTGQSVYGYTF
cdr3_nt: TGTGCCAGCAGTACCGGACAGTCCGTCTATGGCTACACCTTC

clone_size: NA
v_call: TRBV10-1
j_call: TRBJ2-7
cdr3_length: 14
d_call: TRBD1
cdr3_aa: CASRPGTGGHEQYF
cdr3_nt: TGCGCCAGCAGACCCGGGACAGGGGGCCACGAGCAGTACTTC

clone_size: NA
v_call: TRBV6-1
j_call: TRBJ2-3
cdr3_length: 15
d_call: NA
cdr3_aa: CASQLGAGRTDTQYF
cdr3_nt: TGTGCCAGCCAACTTGGGGCAGGACGCACAGATACGCAGTATTTT

clone_size: once
v_call: TRBV10-3
j_call: TRBJ1-1
cdr3_length: 15
d_call: TRBD1
cdr3_aa: CAISNIGTGTTEAFF
cdr3_nt: TGTGCCATCAGTAATATCGGGACAGGGACCACTGAAGCTTTCTTT

clone_size: NA
v_call: TRBV13
j_call: TRBJ2-7
cdr3_length: 13
d_call: NA
cdr3_aa: CASGGKVSYEQYF
cdr3_nt: TGTGCCAGCGGGGGGAAAGTCAGCTACGAGCAGTACTTC

clone_size: NA
v_call: TRBV4-2
j_call: TRBJ2-1
cdr3_length: 14
d_call: TRBD2
cdr3_aa: CASSQRGGLGEQFF
cdr3_nt: TGTGCCAGCAGCCAGCGGGGGGGCCTTGGTGAGCAGTTCTTC

clone_size: NA
v_call: TRBV23-1
j_call: TRBJ2-7
cdr3_length: 19
d_call: TRBD1
cdr3_aa: CASTPGGTGSLPVSYEQYF
cdr3_nt: TGCGCCAGCACCCCAGGAGGGACAGGGAGCCTCCCGGTCTCCTACGAGCAGTACTTC

clone_size: NA
v_call: TRBV5-4
j_call: TRBJ1-2
cdr3_length: 15
d_call: TRBD1
cdr3_aa: CASSFSGTGRYGYTF
cdr3_nt: TGTGCCAGCAGCTTCTCCGGGACAGGGCGGTATGGCTACACCTTC

clone_size: NA
v_call: TRBV20-1
j_call: TRBJ1-1
cdr3_length: 11
d_call: TRBD1
cdr3_aa: CSPQGGVKAFF
cdr3_nt: TGCAGTCCCCAGGGGGGAGTTAAAGCTTTCTTT

clone_size: once
v_call: TRBV5-4
j_call: TRBJ2-1
cdr3_length: 15
d_call: TRBD1
cdr3_aa: CATTPSGTAYNEQFF
cdr3_nt: TGTGCCACCACTCCTTCCGGGACAGCCTACAATGAGCAGTTCTTC

clone_size: NA
v_call: TRBV7-8
j_call: TRBJ1-2
cdr3_length: 14
d_call: NA
cdr3_aa: CASSENRLNYGYTF
cdr3_nt: TGTGCCAGCAGCGAAAACAGGCTGAACTATGGCTACACCTTC

clone_size: NA
v_call: TRBV5-4
j_call: TRBJ1-2
cdr3_length: 15
d_call: NA
cdr3_aa: CASSTEGVPNYGYTF
cdr3_nt: TGTGCCAGCAGTACTGAGGGGGTTCCTAACTATGGCTACACCTTC

clone_size: NA
v_call: TRBV9
j_call: TRBJ1-4
cdr3_length: 13
d_call: NA
cdr3_aa: CASSIQGGEKLFF
cdr3_nt: TGTGCCAGCAGCATCCAGGGTGGTGAAAAACTGTTTTTT

clone_size: NA
v_call: TRBV2
j_call: TRBJ2-7
cdr3_length: 13
d_call: TRBD1
cdr3_aa: CASSPQGVGEQYF
cdr3_nt: TGTGCCAGCAGCCCACAGGGGGTCGGCGAGCAGTACTTC

clone_size: NA
v_call: TRBV28
j_call: TRBJ1-1
cdr3_length: 14
d_call: NA
cdr3_aa: CASKVDSMNTEAFF
cdr3_nt: TGTGCCAGCAAGGTCGACAGCATGAACACTGAAGCTTTCTTT

clone_size: NA
v_call: TRBV10-3
j_call: TRBJ2-7
cdr3_length: 15
d_call: NA
cdr3_aa: CAISENWESSYEQYF
cdr3_nt: TGTGCCATCAGTGAAAATTGGGAGAGCTCCTACGAGCAGTACTTC

clone_size: once
v_call: TRBV7-3
j_call: TRBJ2-1
cdr3_length: 16
d_call: TRBD2
cdr3_aa: CASSLTLASGRNEQFF
cdr3_nt: TGTGCCAGCAGCTTAACGTTGGCTAGCGGGAGGAATGAGCAGTTCTTC

clone_size: NA
v_call: TRBV5-1
j_call: TRBJ2-2
cdr3_length: 14
d_call: NA
cdr3_aa: CASSFLSGTGELFF
cdr3_nt: TGCGCCAGCAGCTTTTTGTCAGGCACCGGGGAGCTGTTTTTT